The following is a TCR beta chain sequence with its context. Here immunoSEQ multiplex PCR was the method, and the copy in TCRdb shows in-frame clones only, minus some. Among 30,000 to 45,000 clones, roughly 82% were seen once, and the ten largest hold approximately 1.5%. This entry belongs to a study of preoperative IRX-2 immunotherapy in early breast cancer. This sample's treatment: preoperative locoregional IRX-2 cytokine immunotherapy. Samples came from a phase Ib trial of preoperative locoregional IRX-2 cytokine immunotherapy. This receptor was taken from a human donor with breast cancer. The sample was lymph node tissue, taken after IRX-2 immunotherapy.

CDR3 in amino acids: CASSQDRGRYEQYF. As DNA, the CDR3 is TGTGCCAGCAGTCAGGACAGGGGGCGGTACGAGCAGTACTTC. The J gene is TRBJ2-7, the V gene TRBV6-8; 11 positions agree with TRBD1. There are 14 residues in the CDR3. V lost 5 bases to trimming and J lost 4 bases; unmatched junction nucleotides: 4. CDR1 MNHGY and CDR2 SAAAGT come from the germline V gene.